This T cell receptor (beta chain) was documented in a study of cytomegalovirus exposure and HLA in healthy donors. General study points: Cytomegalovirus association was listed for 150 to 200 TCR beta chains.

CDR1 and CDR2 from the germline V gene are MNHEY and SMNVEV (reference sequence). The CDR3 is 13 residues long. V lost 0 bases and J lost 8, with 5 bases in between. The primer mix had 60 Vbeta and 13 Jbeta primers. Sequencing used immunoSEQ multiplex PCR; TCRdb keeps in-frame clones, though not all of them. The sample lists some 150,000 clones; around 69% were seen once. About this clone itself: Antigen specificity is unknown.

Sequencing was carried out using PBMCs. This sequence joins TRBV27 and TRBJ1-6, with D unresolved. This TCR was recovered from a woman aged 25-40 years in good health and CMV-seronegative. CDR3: CASSLSADSPLHF. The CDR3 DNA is TGTGCCAGCAGTTTATCGGCGGATTCACCCCTCCACTTT.